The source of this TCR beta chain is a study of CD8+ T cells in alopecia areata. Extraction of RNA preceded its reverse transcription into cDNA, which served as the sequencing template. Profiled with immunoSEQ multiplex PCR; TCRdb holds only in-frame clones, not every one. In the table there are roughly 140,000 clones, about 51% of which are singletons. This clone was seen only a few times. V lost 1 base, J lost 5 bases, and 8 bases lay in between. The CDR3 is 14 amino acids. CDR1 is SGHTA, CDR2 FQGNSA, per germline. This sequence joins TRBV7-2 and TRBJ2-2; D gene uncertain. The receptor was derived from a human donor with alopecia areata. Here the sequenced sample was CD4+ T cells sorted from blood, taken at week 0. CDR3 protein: CASSLVIGTGELFF. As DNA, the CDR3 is TGTGCCAGCAGCTTAGTGATTGGGACCGGGGAGCTGTTTTTT. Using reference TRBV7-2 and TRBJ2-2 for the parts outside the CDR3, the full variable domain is GAGVSQSPSNKVTEKGKDVELRCDPISGHTALYWYRQSLGQGLEFLIYFQGNSAPDKSGLPSDRFSAERTGGSVSTLTIQRTQQEDSAVYLCASSLVIGTGELFFGEGSRLTVL.